This TCR beta chain was observed in a study of CD4 T cell repertoires in COVID-19. For the study at large: Relabeled CFSE-low cells, IL-2-expanded for approximately 10 days, met spikes from other coronaviruses.

No culture step preceded sequencing of the ex vivo isolated memory T cells. The CDR3 covers 19 residues. V lost 1 base, J lost 7 bases, and 25 bases lay in between. Looked up from germline, CDR1 is SEHNR and CDR2 is FQNEAQ (reference sequence). Repertoires were generated with immunoSEQ multiplex PCR, while TCRdb's copy carries only in-frame clones and drops some. The sample lists under 30,000 clones, 93% occurring once. The genes are TRBV7-9 and TRBJ2-2; D may be TRBD1 (6 bases). Sequenced here: circulating follicular helper CD4+ T cells (cTfh) from blood, sampled before the COVID-19 pandemic. This receptor was obtained from a human donor who had COVID-19. CDR3 sequence: CASSLVWETGYTGVGELFF. Written as DNA, the CDR3 is TGTGCCAGCAGCTTAGTATGGGAGACAGGCTACACCGGAGTCGGGGAGCTGTTTTTT.